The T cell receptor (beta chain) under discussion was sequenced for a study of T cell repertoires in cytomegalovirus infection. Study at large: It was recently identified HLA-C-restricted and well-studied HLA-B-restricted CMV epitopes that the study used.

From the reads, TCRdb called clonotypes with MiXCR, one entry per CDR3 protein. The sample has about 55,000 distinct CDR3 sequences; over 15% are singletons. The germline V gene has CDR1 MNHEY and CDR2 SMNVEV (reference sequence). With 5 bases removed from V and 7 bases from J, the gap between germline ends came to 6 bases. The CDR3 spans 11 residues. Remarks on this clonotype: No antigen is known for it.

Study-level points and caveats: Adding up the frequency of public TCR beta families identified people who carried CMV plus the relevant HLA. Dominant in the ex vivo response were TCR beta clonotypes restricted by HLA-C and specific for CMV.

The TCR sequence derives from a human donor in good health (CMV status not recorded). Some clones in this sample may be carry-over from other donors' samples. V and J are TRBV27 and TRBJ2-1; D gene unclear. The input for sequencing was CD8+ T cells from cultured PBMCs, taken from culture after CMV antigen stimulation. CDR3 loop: CASSAVNEQFF. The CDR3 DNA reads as TGTGCCAGCAGTGCAGTGAATGAGCAGTTCTTC.